This TCR delta chain stems from a study of intestinal T cells in coeliac disease. Genomic DNA came from ten approximately 4.7-µm formalin-fixed paraffin-embedded scrolls per case. Using 150 ng of biopsy DNA, TRD was amplified in bulk with BIOMED-2 primers. TCRdb redid clone calling on the multiplex PCR reads using CATT. The sample carries roughly 1,500 delta-chain clones, 69% recorded once. Concerning this clone itself: A read error is likely here: a far larger clone is one base away. The same CDR3 arises from other DNA sequences in this sample as well.

The CDR3 covers 14 residues. V gave up 3 bases and J gave up 0 bases; unmatched junction bases: 3. Germline CDR1 and CDR2: GEAIGNYY and EKD. The sequence was collected from a human donor with celiac disease. Sequencing used a duodenal biopsy. V gene TRDV2 combines with J gene TRDJ1; TRDD3 matches at 7 bases. DNA of the CDR3: TGTGCCTGTGACCCCCTGGGGGACACCGATAAACTCATCTTT. Its translation is CACDPLGDTDKLIF.